This T cell receptor (beta chain) emerged from a study of T cell responses to AZD1222 COVID-19 vaccine. Study conclusions and caveats: Reports indicate that nearly half of spike-specific TCRs are directed at unmutated variant regions.

About this clone itself: Antigen: not known.

The protocol was immunoSEQ multiplex PCR, while the TCRdb copy is restricted to in-frame clones and leaves out a portion. The sample lists approximately 130,000 clones, 80% to 90% occurring once. The CDR3 is 9 amino acids. The V gene lost 9 bases and the J gene lost 6 bases, with 3 bases spanning the gap. CDR1 LGHDT and CDR2 YNNKEL come from the germline V gene (reference sequence). Sequencing used peripheral blood, obtained on day 0 of AZD1222 vaccination. V gene TRBV3-1 (or the pseudogene TRBV3-2) combines with J gene TRBJ1-5; D uncertain. The receptor was derived from an adult in good health. CDR3 residues: CASCQPQHF. As DNA, the CDR3 is TGTGCCAGTTGTCAGCCCCAGCATTTT.